This entry lists 29 T cell receptor beta chains sequenced from one sample in a study of T-cell reconstitution after alpha-beta-depleted transplantation in children. TCRbeta library construction was performed incorporating unique molecular identifiers. Each CDR3 protein gets one entry after TCRdb re-called the PCR reads with MiXCR. The table lists over 450,000 distinct CDR3 sequences, 10% of them singletons. Sequencing used PBMCs, obtained before TCRalphabeta/CD19-depleted stem cell transplant. These receptors were taken from a child aged 2 to 15 with inherited bone marrow failure, due to receive a stem cell transplant.

V and J are TRBV7-2 and TRBJ2-7; a possible D gene is TRBD1 (5 bases). This CDR3 has 14 residues. Germline assignment: CDR1 SGHTA and CDR2 FQGNSA. V was clipped by 2 bases and J by 3 bases, with 11 bases between them. The CDR3 here is CASSLIRGLYEQYF. The CDR3 region has the DNA TGTGCCAGCAGCTTAATAAGGGGCCTCTACGAGCAGTACTTC.

This clonotype was found many times. The CDR3 bases are TGCAGCGTTTCAGGGACAGGGACCACAGATACGCAGTATTTT. Its protein is CSVSGTGTTDTQYF. The chain is built from TRBV29-1 and TRBJ2-3; 9 nucleotides match TRBD1. The CDR3 is 14 residues long. Trimming took 5 bases from V and 2 from J; bases not matched to a gene: 5. The germline V gene has CDR1 SQVTM and CDR2 ANQGSEA.

This clonotype was found a few times. The genes are TRBV6-5 and TRBJ1-2; D not certain. The CDR3 consists of 11 residues. The germline CDR1 and CDR2 sequences are MNHEY and SVGAGI. V was shortened by 6 bases and J by 6 bases, with 8 bases between the two germline ends. CDR3 coding DNA: TGTGCCAGCAGGGGGTGGGATGGCTACACCTTC. Its protein is CASRGWDGYTF.

There are many counts of this clonotype. The rearrangement joins TRBV5-5 to TRBJ2-7; a weak D match, TRBD2 (6 bases). The germline V gene encodes CDR1 SGHKS and CDR2 YYEKEE (reference sequence). V gave up 0 bases and J gave up 4 bases, with 17 bases separating them. The CDR3 contains 16 residues. The CDR3 DNA is TGTGCCAGCAGCTTGGGTCGTGCGGGGCCGACTTACGAGCAGTACTTC. Translating gives CASSLGRAGPTYEQYF.

This clonotype was found many times. This sequence joins TRBV6-1 and TRBJ1-2; a possible D gene is TRBD1 (5 bases). Germline CDR1 MNHNS, CDR2 SASEGT. The ends were cut back, 6 bases at V and 3 bases at J, with 14 bases in the middle. CDR3 length: 14 amino acids. The CDR3 DNA follows: TGTGCCAGCAGCCCCATTTGGGGGGACTATGGCTACACCTTC. Its protein is CASSPIWGDYGYTF.

This clonotype was found many times. J is TRBJ2-1 and V is TRBV20-1; 7 positions agree with TRBD2. CDR3 length equals 19 residues. CDR1 DFQATT and CDR2 SNEGSKA come from the germline V gene (reference sequence). V trimming: 0 bases; J trimming: 8 bases; junction bases outside the gene matches: 22. CDR3 region: CSARDGGLSGRELGDEQFF. The DNA of the CDR3 is TGCAGTGCTAGAGATGGGGGACTGAGCGGGCGGGAGCTCGGGGATGAGCAGTTCTTC.

This clonotype has ten or more counts. This sequence joins TRBV28 and TRBJ2-7, with 7 bases that match TRBD2. The CDR3 extends over 12 amino acids. The germline V gene encodes CDR1 MDHEN and CDR2 SYDVKM. After removal of 8 bases from V and 6 bases from J, the junction contained 7 bases not matched to a gene. For the CDR3, the DNA is TGTGCCAGCGGGGAGCGGGGTCCCGAGCAGTACTTC. It translates to CASGERGPEQYF.

The chain links TRBV7-9 to TRBJ2-1; the D is unclear. The V end was cut by 5 bases, the J end by 8 bases, with 13 bases between. This CDR3 spans 13 amino acids. CDR1 and CDR2 (germline): SEHNR, FQNEAQ (reference sequence). The CDR3 DNA reads as TGTGCCAGCAGCCGGATACAGATCCATGAGCAGTTCTTC. Its protein is CASSRIQIHEQFF.

This clonotype has ten or more counts. The chain recombines TRBV27 with TRBJ2-3; the D gene could be TRBD1 or TRBD2 (6 bases each). Trimming shortened V by 0 bases and J by 0 bases, and 10 bases separated the two germline ends. Germline V gives CDR1 MNHEY, CDR2 SMNVEV (reference sequence). This CDR3 has 16 amino acids. The DNA of the CDR3 is TGTGCCAGCAGTTTATCGGGGGGCAGAAGCACAGATACGCAGTATTTT. This sequence encodes CASSLSGGRSTDTQYF.

Ten or more counts support this clonotype. This sequence joins TRBV12-3 or TRBV12-4 and TRBJ2-7; 9 bases agree with TRBD1. The CDR3 covers 15 residues. Trimming cost V 6 bases and J 3 bases; bases outside gene matches: 9. CDR3 protein: CASSLGGQGIYEQYF. As DNA, the CDR3 is TGTGCCAGCAGCCTTGGGGGACAGGGCATCTACGAGCAGTACTTC.

This clonotype was picked up many times. The chain carries TRBV12-3 or TRBV12-4 and TRBJ2-7; TRBD2 agrees at 10 bases. CDR3 length equals 14 residues. V dropped 5 bases and J dropped 3; count of bases not matched to a gene: 4. The CDR3 spells CASSKRTSGYEQYF. CDR3 DNA: TGTGCCAGCAGTAAGAGGACTAGCGGCTACGAGCAGTACTTC.

There are a few counts of this clonotype. This rearrangement joins TRBV18 to TRBJ2-7, with D perhaps TRBD1 (6 bases). Germline V gene sequence: CDR1 KGHSH, CDR2 LQKENI. V was pared by 0 bases and J by 7 bases, with 13 bases between. This CDR3 comprises 14 residues. This CDR3 reads CASSPPYRENEQYF. The CDR3 coding sequence is TGTGCCAGCTCACCACCTTACAGGGAGAATGAGCAGTACTTC.

This clonotype was found many times. This chain uses TRBV7-2 with TRBJ2-3; TRBD1 matches at 7 bases. This CDR3 is 15 amino acids long. Looked up from germline, CDR1 is SGHTA and CDR2 is FQGNSA. The trim removed 1 base at V and 2 bases at J, leaving 3 bases unmatched. CDR3 loop: CASSLVGQFTDTQYF. The CDR3 DNA is TGTGCCAGCAGCTTAGTGGGACAGTTCACAGATACGCAGTATTTT.

This clonotype was picked up a small number of times. This chain joins TRBV7-2 and TRBJ2-7; 7 nucleotides align to TRBD1. Germline V CDR1 and CDR2: SGHTA, FQGNSA. J lost 2 bases, V lost 0 bases, and 7 bases had no gene match. The CDR3 runs 16 residues. CDR3 nucleotide sequence: TGTGCCAGCAGCTTAGCCTCCGGGACAGTCGCCTACGAGCAGTACTTC. This gives the protein CASSLASGTVAYEQYF. The full variable domain, with the rest looked up from reference TRBV7-2 and TRBJ2-7, is GAGVSQSPSNKVTEKGKDVELRCDPISGHTALYWYRQSLGQGLEFLIYFQGNSAPDKSGLPSDRFSAERTGGSVSTLTIQRTQQEDSAVYLCASSLASGTVAYEQYFGPGTRLTVT.

In this sample, this clonotype turned up many times. V and J are TRBV9 and TRBJ2-6; no clear D. Trimming pared 7 bases from V and 0 bases from J, leaving 14 bases between. Germline V lookup: CDR1 SGDLS, CDR2 YYNGEE. This CDR3 has 16 amino acids. This chain's CDR3 is CASGSARSSGANVLTF. The CDR3 DNA sequence: TGTGCCAGCGGCAGTGCCCGGAGCTCTGGGGCCAACGTCCTGACTTTC.

This clonotype was observed many times. The chain recombines TRBV29-1 with TRBJ1-2, with 7 bases aligning to TRBD1. CDR3 length: 13 residues. The V segment lost 6 bases and the J segment 4 bases; nucleotides outside the gene matches: 8. Germline V gives CDR1 SQVTM, CDR2 ANQGSEA. The CDR3 coding sequence is TGCAGCGTAGACTCAGGGGGGCTCTATGGCTACACCTTC. It is translated as CSVDSGGLYGYTF.

The chain carries TRBV20-1 and TRBJ1-1, with D perhaps matching TRBD1 (5 bases). V lost 6 bases to trimming and J lost 4 bases, with 12 bases between them. This CDR3 has 12 amino acids. The germline CDR1 and CDR2 sequences are DFQATT and SNEGSKA (reference sequence). CDR3 amino acids: CSAIKGFTEAFF. The CDR3 DNA is TGCAGTGCCATTAAGGGGTTCACTGAAGCTTTCTTT.

In this sample, this clonotype turned up many times. The chain employs TRBV29-1 and TRBJ2-2, with 10 bases aligning to TRBD2. Germline V gene lookup returns CDR1 SQVTM and CDR2 ANQGSEA. V was pared by 3 bases and J by 7 bases, with 5 bases of the junction left unmatched. This CDR3 contains 14 residues. CDR3 residues: CSVEASGSGGELFF. In nucleotides, the CDR3 is TGCAGCGTTGAGGCTAGCGGGAGCGGCGGGGAGCTGTTTTTT.

This clonotype was recorded at least ten times. The CDR3 region has the DNA TGTGCCAGCAGTTTCCGTCGTGGAACAGCGGGGACTGAAGCTTTCTTT. This gives the protein CASSFRRGTAGTEAFF. The rearrangement uses TRBV28 and TRBJ1-1; D not certain. The V gene lost 3 bases and the J gene lost 5 bases, with 19 bases spanning the gap. Germline V gene sequence: CDR1 MDHEN, CDR2 SYDVKM. CDR3 size: 16 residues.

This clonotype occurred many times. The CDR3 DNA follows: TGTGCCAGCAGTCCCGGACCCCAGGGACCGTACACTGAAGCTTTCTTT. Translating gives CASSPGPQGPYTEAFF. The rearrangement uses TRBV25-1 and TRBJ1-1; weak D call: TRBD1 (5 bases). CDR1 and CDR2 from the germline V gene are MGHDK and SYGVNS. This CDR3 region has 16 residues. The V gene lost 5 bases and the J gene lost 3 bases, with 19 bases spanning the gap.

This clonotype was recorded at least ten times. The gene calls are TRBV12-3 or TRBV12-4 and TRBJ2-3; D not certain. The CDR3 spans 12 residues. Trimming pared 3 bases from V and 6 bases from J, leaving 7 bases between. DNA of the CDR3: TGTGCCAGCAGTTTCACGTCTGATACGCAGTATTTT. Amino acid sequence: CASSFTSDTQYF.

This clonotype showed up many times. The chain recombines TRBV9 with TRBJ2-3; possible D gene TRBD1, 6 bases. CDR1 and CDR2 (germline): SGDLS, YYNGEE. The CDR3 spans 15 residues. V was shortened by 0 bases and J by 1 base, with 9 bases between the two germline ends. The CDR3 DNA reads TGTGCCAGCAGCGTAGACGCAGGGGGCACAGATACGCAGTATTTT. Protein product: CASSVDAGGTDTQYF. The variable domain in full, with the rest retrieved from reference TRBV9 and TRBJ2-3, is DSGVTQTPKHLITATGQRVTLRCSPRSGDLSVYWYQQSLDQGLQFLIQYYNGEERAKGNILERFSAQQFPDLHSELNLSSLELGDSALYFCASSVDAGGTDTQYFGPGTRLTVL.

This clonotype was counted ten times or more. V gene TRBV19 combines with J gene TRBJ1-1, with a possible D match to TRBD1 (5 bases). This CDR3 spans 13 amino acids. Germline values: CDR1 LNHDA, CDR2 SQIVND (reference sequence). The germline V and J ends were trimmed by 3 bases and 7 bases, with 12 bases remaining between them. The CDR3 region is CASSIWGHGEAFF. DNA of the CDR3: TGTGCCAGTAGTATCTGGGGCCACGGTGAAGCTTTCTTT.

This clonotype was recorded at least ten times. The rearrangement uses TRBV11-2 and TRBJ1-1, with D possibly TRBD1 on 5 matching bases. The germline V and J ends were trimmed by 5 bases and 5 bases, with 15 bases remaining between them. The CDR3 length is 14 residues. Germline CDR1 reads SGHAT; CDR2 reads FQNNGV. The CDR3 DNA is TGTGCCAGCAGCCCCGCGGGGGTTTGGACTGAAGCTTTCTTT. Translated: CASSPAGVWTEAFF.

At least ten counts were recorded for this clonotype. The chain carries TRBV16 and TRBJ2-1, with D possibly called TRBD1 or TRBD2 (5 bases each). Looked up from germline, CDR1 is KGHSY and CDR2 is FQNENV. This CDR3 is built from 13 residues. Trimming removed 1 base at V and 5 bases at J, with 6 bases between. CDR3 in DNA: TGTGCCAGCAGCCAATGGGGGAACAATGAGCAGTTCTTC. This encodes CASSQWGNNEQFF.

This clonotype was seen ten or more times. V and J are TRBV6-5 and TRBJ1-1; D is unresolved. V dropped 2 bases and J dropped 9 bases, with 10 bases sitting between them. CDR1 is MNHEY, CDR2 SVGAGI, per germline. The CDR3 contains 12 residues. The CDR3 sequence is CASSYGGLQAFF. CDR3 in DNA: TGTGCCAGCAGTTACGGTGGACTCCAAGCTTTCTTT.

This clonotype was found many times. The chain has TRBV10-3 and TRBJ1-5, with TRBD1 matching over 8 bases. V shed 5 bases and J 5 bases; nucleotides not matched to a gene: 5. The CDR3 has 14 residues. Germline loops: CDR1 ENHRY, CDR2 SYGVKD. CDR3 in DNA: TGTGCCATCAGTCCGACAGGGGCCGATCAGCCCCAGCATTTT. As protein: CAISPTGADQPQHF.

This clonotype was seen repeatedly, ten times or more. CDR3 in DNA: TGCAGCGGGGGGGAGCTCGGGACTGAAGCTTTCTTT. This codes for CSGGELGTEAFF. The chain couples TRBV29-1 to TRBJ1-1, with D perhaps TRBD1 (5 bases). Germline CDR1 SQVTM, CDR2 ANQGSEA. The V end was cut by 7 bases, the J end by 5 bases, with 14 bases between. The CDR3 is 12 residues long.

This clonotype was counted ten times or more. The chain recombines TRBV4-1 with TRBJ2-7, with a possible D match to TRBD2 (6 bases). Germline V lookup: CDR1 MGHRA, CDR2 YSYEKL. The CDR3 consists of 16 residues. Trimming removed 1 base at V and 5 bases at J, with 18 bases between. CDR3 coding DNA: TGCGCCAGCAGCCAAGGTCTAGAGACTAGGTACCACGAGCAGTACTTC. Protein: CASSQGLETRYHEQYF.